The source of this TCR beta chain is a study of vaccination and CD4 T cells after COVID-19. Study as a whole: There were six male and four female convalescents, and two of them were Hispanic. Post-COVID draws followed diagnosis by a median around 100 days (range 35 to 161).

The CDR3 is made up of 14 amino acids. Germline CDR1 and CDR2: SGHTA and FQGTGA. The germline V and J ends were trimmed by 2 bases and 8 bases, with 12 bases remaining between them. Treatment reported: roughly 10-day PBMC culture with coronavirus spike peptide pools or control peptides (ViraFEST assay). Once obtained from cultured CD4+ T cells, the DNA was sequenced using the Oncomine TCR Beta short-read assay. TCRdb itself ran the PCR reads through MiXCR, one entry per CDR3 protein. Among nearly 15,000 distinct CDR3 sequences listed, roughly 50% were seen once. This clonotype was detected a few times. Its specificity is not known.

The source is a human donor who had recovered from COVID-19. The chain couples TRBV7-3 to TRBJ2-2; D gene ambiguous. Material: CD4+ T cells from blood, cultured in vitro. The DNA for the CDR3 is TGTGCCAGCAGCTTAGCCGCCCCCGGTGGGGAGCTGTTTTTT. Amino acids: CASSLAAPGGELFF. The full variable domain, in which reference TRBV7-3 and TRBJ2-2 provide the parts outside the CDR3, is GAGVSQTPSNKVTEKGKYVELRCDPISGHTALYWYRQSLGQGPEFLIYFQGTGAADDSGLPNDRFFAVRPEGSVSTLKIQRTERGDSAVYLCASSLAAPGGELFFGEGSRLTVL.